A selection of T cell receptor beta chains follows, all from one sample in a study of blood T cell repertoires in COVID-19. Sequencing was performed with immunoSEQ multiplex PCR; in TCRdb, only in-frame clones are kept and a portion is missing. The data hold some 60,000 clones, with roughly nine tenths observed a single time. Sequencing was carried out using peripheral blood. These receptors came from a man between 60 and 75 years old with acute or convalescent COVID-19. Both conserved end residues are part of each CDR3. The order of the fields is D gene, V gene, clone size, J gene, CDR3 DNA, CDR3 protein. D genes are given only for firm matches. Clone size appears in some rows only: once, few, many, or a class for an expanded clone.

>.|TRBV5-1|.|TRBJ2-7
TGCGCCTCCCAATATGAGGTTGGGTCCTACGAGCAGTACTTC
CASQYEVGSYEQYF
>TRBD1|TRBV3-1/TRBV3-2|.|TRBJ1-5
TGTGCCAGCAGCCCCGGGACAGGGGGCTTAGGGCAGCCCCAGCATTTT
CASSPGTGGLGQPQHF
>.|TRBV5-4|.|TRBJ1-4
TGTGCCAGCAGCCGGGACAATAATAATGAAAAACTGTTTTTT
CASSRDNNNEKLFF
>.|TRBV9|.|TRBJ1-2
TGTGCCAGCAGCGTAGACGGTTACTATGGCTACACCTTC
CASSVDGYYGYTF
>.|TRBV5-1|.|TRBJ2-3
TGCGCCAGCACCCGGGCGGGCGTGGCAGATACGCAGTATTTT
CASTRAGVADTQYF
>TRBD1|TRBV19|.|TRBJ1-5
TGTGCCAGTAGTATTACCGGGACAGGGCTAATCAATCAGCCCCAGCATTTT
CASSITGTGLINQPQHF
>.|TRBV2|once|TRBJ1-2
TGTGCCATCGACAGGATTTCTAACTATGGCTACACCTTC
CAIDRISNYGYTF
>TRBD1|TRBV28|.|TRBJ1-3
TGTGCCACCCACACCCGGACAGGGAGCTCTGGAAACACCATATATTTT
CATHTRTGSSGNTIYF
>TRBD1|TRBV27|once|TRBJ2-2
TGTGCCAGCAGTTTAGTAGGGACAGGGTACACCGGGGAGCTGTTTTTT
CASSLVGTGYTGELFF
>TRBD1|TRBV4-2|many|TRBJ1-6
TGTGCCAGCAGCCACCTAGGAGGGACAGGGGGCGCGGGGCATAATTCACCCCTCCACTTT
CASSHLGGTGGAGHNSPLHF
>.|TRBV18|.|TRBJ1-6
TGTGCCAGCTCACCGCACGGGGGTATAGATTCACCCCTCCACTTT
CASSPHGGIDSPLHF
>.|TRBV18|.|TRBJ2-7
TGTGCCAGCTCACCAAGCCAGGGAGGTGGGCAGTACTTC
CASSPSQGGGQYF
>TRBD2|TRBV30|.|TRBJ2-3
TGTGCCTGGAGTAGTCTAGCGGGGGGAGGGACAGATACGCAGTATTTT
CAWSSLAGGGTDTQYF
>.|TRBV6-5|.|TRBJ2-1
TGTGCCAGCAGTTACTCGTGGCAGGGGTTAGGTCGTGAGCAGTTCTTC
CASSYSWQGLGREQFF
>TRBD1|TRBV6-5|.|TRBJ1-1
TGTGCCAGCAGGCGGGACAGAGGGAGGAACACTGAAGCTTTCTTT
CASRRDRGRNTEAFF
>.|TRBV5-1|once|TRBJ1-1
TGCGCCAGCAGCTTGGCGGCAGGGATGAACACTGAAGCTTTCTTT
CASSLAAGMNTEAFF
>TRBD1|TRBV5-3|.|TRBJ2-1
TGTGCCAGAAGCTCCCCCGGGACAGAGAGATTTTGGTCCAATGAGCAGTTCTTC
CARSSPGTERFWSNEQFF
>.|TRBV5-1|.|TRBJ1-1
TGCGCCAGCAGCTTGAAAGTTAGAGAAACGGAAGCTTTCTTT
CASSLKVRETEAFF
>.|TRBV5-1|.|TRBJ1-1
TGCGCCAGCGCCAGGGTTACTAACACTGAAGCTTTCTTT
CASARVTNTEAFF
>.|TRBV14|.|TRBJ2-4
TGTGCCAGCAGCCAATATGAGGGGAGGATTGACATTCAGTACTTC
CASSQYEGRIDIQYF
>TRBD1|TRBV14|.|TRBJ2-2
TGTGCCAGCAGCCCTCGCTTGACAGGGACCGGGGAGCTGTTTTTT
CASSPRLTGTGELFF
>.|TRBV12-5|.|TRBJ1-2
TGTGCTAGTGGTTTGGTGAGCTATGGCTACACCTTC
CASGLVSYGYTF
>TRBD1|TRBV19|.|TRBJ2-7
TGTGCCAGTAGTATAACAGGGGGCGGCCACGAGCAGTACTTC
CASSITGGGHEQYF
>.|TRBV5-1|.|TRBJ1-2
TGCGCCAGCAGCATAAGGAGGGGAGAAGGAGGCTACACCTTC
CASSIRRGEGGYTF
>TRBD1|TRBV5-1|few|TRBJ1-2
TGCGCCAGCAGCCGCGCTGGGACAGGGTTAGACTACACCTTC
CASSRAGTGLDYTF
>TRBD1|TRBV10-2|.|TRBJ1-5
TGCGCCAGCAGTGAGTCCTTGAAAGACAGGGGCTACAATCAGCCCCAGCATTTT
CASSESLKDRGYNQPQHF
>TRBD1|TRBV5-4|.|TRBJ1-4
TGTGCCAGCAGCCTAACAGGGGCAACTAATGAAAAACTGTTTTTT
CASSLTGATNEKLFF
>TRBD1|TRBV27|.|TRBJ1-5
TGTGCCAGCAGTTTAAACACAGGGGGCAATCAGCCCCAGCATTTT
CASSLNTGGNQPQHF
>TRBD1|TRBV5-1|.|TRBJ2-7
TGCGCCAGCAGCTCGACAGGGCACTACGAGCAGTACTTC
CASSSTGHYEQYF
>.|TRBV19|.|TRBJ1-6
TGTGCCAGTAACCCCGAGGGTCGGAATTCACCCCTCCACTTT
CASNPEGRNSPLHF
>.|TRBV6-6|.|TRBJ1-1
TGTGCCAGCAGCCGTGGAGGTATGGGCACTGAAGCTTTCTTT
CASSRGGMGTEAFF
>.|TRBV5-6|once|TRBJ2-5
TGTGCCAGCAGCACTCCCCTTGGGGAAGGGGTTGAGACCCAGTACTTC
CASSTPLGEGVETQYF
>TRBD1|TRBV12-3/TRBV12-4|.|TRBJ1-2
TGTGCCAGCAGTTCATCGCAGCGGGACAGGGCCTTC
CASSSSQRDRAF
>TRBD2|TRBV5-1|.|TRBJ2-5
TGCGCCAGCAGCTCCCCGGGACTAGACAAAGGGACCCAGTACTTC
CASSSPGLDKGTQYF
>TRBD1|TRBV6-5|once|TRBJ1-3
TGTGCCAGCAGTTACTCACGGGACAGTCCTGGAAACACCATATATTTT
CASSYSRDSPGNTIYF
>.|TRBV6-5|.|TRBJ1-1
TGTGCCAGCAGTAGGGACGGGAGGAACACTGAAGCTTTCTTT
CASSRDGRNTEAFF
>TRBD1|TRBV9|.|TRBJ1-1
TGTGCCAGCAGCGTCTTCGGGACAGGGGGAACTGAAGCTTTCTTT
CASSVFGTGGTEAFF
>.|TRBV19|.|TRBJ2-1
TGTGCCAGTAGTAATCGCGGGGGCTCGGGAAATGAGCAGTTCTTC
CASSNRGGSGNEQFF
>.|TRBV6-6|.|TRBJ2-7
TGTGCCAGCAGTTCCCTCCCGGGACAGCGGGCGATCAACTTC
CASSSLPGQRAINF
>TRBD1|TRBV27|few|TRBJ1-4
TGTGCCAGCAGTCCGCAGGGGGGTTCGGCAGAAAAACTGTTTTTT
CASSPQGGSAEKLFF
>.|TRBV10-3|.|TRBJ2-2
TGTGCCATCAGTGAACAGGGCAAGTACACCGGGGAGCTGTTTTTT
CAISEQGKYTGELFF
>TRBD1|TRBV7-9|.|TRBJ2-2
TGTGCCAGCAGTCGCGACAGGGGGCGTAACACCGGGGAGCTGTTTTTT
CASSRDRGRNTGELFF
>.|TRBV24-1|few|TRBJ2-5
TGTGCCACCAGTGATTTCGAAGAGACCCAGTACTTC
CATSDFEETQYF
>TRBD1|TRBV7-6|.|TRBJ1-2
TGTGCCAGCAGCTTAGAGGCAGGGGGTGGCTATGGCTACACCTTC
CASSLEAGGGYGYTF
>.|TRBV6-2/TRBV6-3|.|TRBJ1-5
TGTGCCAGCAGTTACTCGAGGGCTTTCAATCAGCCCCAGCATTTT
CASSYSRAFNQPQHF
>.|TRBV6-5|.|TRBJ2-7
TGTGCCAGCAGGAGCCGTCAGGGTGCCGAGCAGTACTTC
CASRSRQGAEQYF
>TRBD1|TRBV9|.|TRBJ2-7
TGTGCCAGCAGCGTATCCGGGACAGGTAGCGACGAGCAGTACTTC
CASSVSGTGSDEQYF